These 27 T cell receptor beta chains were all obtained from the same sample, sequenced in a study of T cells in lung cancer brain metastases (dated by TCRdb to 2017 to 2018). Library construction relied on the immunoSEQ multiplex PCR assay. TCRdb carries this immuneACCESS record with in-frame sequences only. Its versions omit some clonotypes, under half of them owing to an unresolved V gene in the studies checked, with the rest unexplained. The sample table shows approximately 3,000 clones, and approximately 85% are seen once. The ten largest clones represent about 7.7% of the sample. The sequencing input was tumor tissue from the primary lung tumor. In light of the paper, this sample's cell subset or site label describes: primary lung cancer lesion. The receptor source for this set is a woman in her sixties or seventies with non-small cell lung cancer.

As regards this clone: At the DNA level, this CDR3 is encoded by other sequences in the same sample as well. V and J are TRBV6-1 and TRBJ1-3, with 7 bases fitting TRBD1. Per the germline V gene, CDR1 is MNHNS and CDR2 is SASEGT. V lost 8 bases and J lost 1; bases outside the gene matches: 8. This CDR3 has 15 residues. The CDR3 coding sequence is TGTGCCAGCGGGGACAGAAGAAGTTCTGGAAACACCATATATTTT. This sequence encodes CASGDRRSSGNTIYF.

The table lists this clone with a few counts. The chain links TRBV11-1 to TRBJ2-7; 9 bases align to TRBD2. The V segment lost 5 bases and the J segment 0 bases; nucleotides outside the gene matches: 11. Germline V lookup: CDR1 SGHAT, CDR2 FQDESV (reference sequence). The CDR3 contains 17 residues. The CDR3 here is CASSPPLASGNSYEQYF. The CDR3 DNA reads as TGTGCCAGCAGCCCCCCCCTGGCTAGCGGGAACTCCTACGAGCAGTACTTC.

The CDR3 DNA is TGTGCCAGCAAGACTAGCGGGACCCCCTACAATGAGCAGTTCTTC. It codes for CASKTSGTPYNEQFF. This rearrangement joins TRBV27 to TRBJ2-1; 11 bases match TRBD2. The CDR3 contains 15 residues. V shed 7 bases and J 2 bases; nucleotides not matched to a gene: 4. The germline gives CDR1 MNHEY, CDR2 SMNVEV (reference sequence).

The chain employs TRBV4-2 and TRBJ2-1; 8 nucleotides line up with TRBD1. Germline values: CDR1 LGHNA, CDR2 YNFKEQ. J was trimmed by 6 bases and V by 4 bases; bases with no gene match: 11. CDR3 length equals 16 residues. In nucleotides, the CDR3 is TGTGCCAGCAGCCCATTCTCGGGTACAGGGGGCAATGAGCAGTTCTTC. Translation gives CASSPFSGTGGNEQFF.

The CDR3 loop reads CASSIGWGQGNYGYTF. The CDR3 DNA follows: TGTGCCAGTAGTATCGGCTGGGGACAGGGTAACTATGGCTACACCTTC. The J gene is TRBJ1-2, the V gene TRBV19; the match to TRBD1 covers 9 bases. J gave up 1 base and V 3 bases, and 6 bases lay outside the gene matches. The CDR3 runs to 16 residues. Germline V lookup: CDR1 LNHDA, CDR2 SQIVND (reference sequence). Full variable domain (missing parts from reference TRBV19 and TRBJ1-2): DGGITQSPKYLFRKEGQNVTLSCEQNLNHDAMYWYRQDPGQGLRLIYYSQIVNDFQKGDIAEGYSVSREKKESFPLTVTSAQKNPTAFYLCASSIGWGQGNYGYTFGSGTRLTVV.

This clone appeared once. The V call is TRBV6-6, the J call TRBJ2-7, with 8 bases fitting TRBD1. The CDR3 extends over 14 amino acids. With 6 bases clipped from V and 1 base from J, the junction kept 5 bases outside the gene matches. Germline CDR1 MNHNY, CDR2 SVGAGI (reference sequence). CDR3 region: CASRLGQGSYEQYF. Written as DNA, the CDR3 is TGTGCCAGCAGATTAGGACAGGGATCCTACGAGCAGTACTTC.

CDR3 DNA sequence: TGTGCCAGCAGCGGGGCGACAGGGCGAAATTCACCCCTCCACTTT. Protein product: CASSGATGRNSPLHF. This rearrangement joins TRBV9 to TRBJ1-6, with 7 bases identical to TRBD1. V shed 3 bases and J 7 bases; nucleotides not matched to a gene: 7. The CDR3 length is 15 residues. Germline CDR1 and CDR2: SGDLS and YYNGEE.

This sequence joins TRBV6-1 and TRBJ2-5; 8 nucleotides line up with TRBD2. Germline V gene data show CDR1 as MNHNS and CDR2 as SASEGT. CDR3 length: 15 amino acids. After removal of 2 bases from V and 5 bases from J, the junction contained 7 bases not matched to a gene. The CDR3 here is CASSERLAGRETQYF. CDR3 bases: TGTGCCAGCAGTGAACGGCTAGCGGGCCGGGAGACCCAGTACTTC.

J is TRBJ1-1 and V is TRBV6-5, with D hard to call. Germline lookup yields CDR1 MNHEY and CDR2 SVGAGI. This CDR3 contains 15 residues. V was shortened by 0 bases and J by 6 bases, with 14 bases between the two germline ends. The CDR3 loop reads CASSYSAEGFAEAFF. CDR3 coding DNA: TGTGCCAGCAGTTACTCTGCCGAGGGCTTCGCTGAAGCTTTCTTT.

CDR3 amino acids: CASSPSGNQETQYF. The CDR3 DNA sequence: TGTGCCAGCAGCCCGAGCGGGAACCAAGAGACCCAGTACTTC. V is TRBV7-6 and J is TRBJ2-5, with 7 bases aligning to TRBD2. The V gene's germline CDR1 is SGHVS and CDR2 FNYEAQ. V shed 5 bases, J shed 0 bases, and the junction held 3 bases outside the gene matches. The CDR3 extends over 14 amino acids. The full variable domain, with the rest looked up from reference TRBV7-6 and TRBJ2-5, is GAGVSQSPRYKVTKRGQDVALRCDPISGHVSLYWYRQALGQGPEFLTYFNYEAQQDKSGLPNDRFSAERPEGSISTLTIQRTEQRDSAMYRCASSPSGNQETQYFGPGTRLLVL.

The sample holds a few counts of this clone. The rearrangement uses TRBV19 and TRBJ2-6; the D is unclear. This CDR3 region has 13 residues. The germline CDR1 and CDR2 sequences are LNHDA and SQIVND (reference sequence). Trimming cost V 3 bases and J 0 bases, with 0 bases left between them. The CDR3 region is CASSISGANVLTF. As DNA, the CDR3 is TGTGCCAGTAGTATCTCTGGGGCCAACGTCCTGACTTTC. The variable domain in full, with the rest retrieved from reference TRBV19 and TRBJ2-6, is DGGITQSPKYLFRKEGQNVTLSCEQNLNHDAMYWYRQDPGQGLRLIYYSQIVNDFQKGDIAEGYSVSREKKESFPLTVTSAQKNPTAFYLCASSISGANVLTFGAGSRLTVL.

This rearrangement joins TRBV19 to TRBJ1-5; weak D call: TRBD1 (6 bases). From germline, CDR1 is LNHDA and CDR2 SQIVND (reference sequence). The CDR3 is made up of 14 amino acids. V was cut by 7 bases and J by 2 bases, with 12 bases left in between. This CDR3 reads CASTMTGGNQPQHF. For the CDR3, the DNA is TGTGCCAGTACAATGACAGGCGGCAATCAGCCCCAGCATTTT.

Concerning this clone: One junction end does not reproduce the germline sequence, and a read error may be involved. The chain links TRBV5-4 to TRBJ2-1, with D perhaps matching TRBD1 (6 bases). Germline CDR1 SGHNT, CDR2 YYREEE (reference sequence). This CDR3 contains 16 residues. This chain's CDR3 is CASSLVAGAHYNEQFF. For the CDR3, the DNA is TGTGCTAGCAGCTTGGTCGCAGGGGCCCACTACAATGAGCAGTTCTTC.

This chain links TRBV20-1 with TRBJ2-3; TRBD1 matches at 7 bases. The CDR3 contains 11 residues. CDR1 and CDR2 from the germline V gene are DFQATT and SNEGSKA (reference sequence). CDR3 sequence reads: CRPGQTDTQYF. CDR3 sequence (DNA): TGCAGGCCGGGACAGACAGATACGCAGTATTTT.

The genes are TRBV6-5 and TRBJ1-5, with D uncertain. Germline CDR1 MNHEY, CDR2 SVGAGI. The CDR3 covers 13 residues. V lost 3 bases, J lost 4 bases, and 7 bases lay in between. CDR3 coding DNA: TGTGCCAGCAGTTATTCCCGGAATCAGCCCCAGCATTTT. Translated, it gives CASSYSRNQPQHF.

The CDR3 spells CASSQQGASTEAFF. The DNA of the CDR3 is TGCGCCAGCAGCCAGCAGGGGGCCAGCACTGAAGCTTTCTTT. The V call is TRBV4-1, the J call TRBJ1-1; TRBD1 aligns across 8 bases. With 3 bases clipped from V and 4 bases from J, the junction kept 4 bases outside the gene matches. The CDR3 has 14 residues. From germline, CDR1 is MGHRA and CDR2 YSYEKL.

V usage is TRBV7-9 and J usage is TRBJ2-1, with D hard to call. This CDR3 spans 12 amino acids. Trimming stripped 3 bases from V and 8 bases from J, with 8 bases between. Germline lookup yields CDR1 SEHNR and CDR2 FQNEAQ (reference sequence). This CDR3 is CASSLLVYEQFF. In DNA, the CDR3 is TGTGCCAGCAGCTTGTTAGTCTATGAGCAGTTCTTC. The variable domain in full, with the rest retrieved from reference TRBV7-9 and TRBJ2-1, is DTGVSQNPRHKITKRGQNVTFRCDPISEHNRLYWYRQTLGQGPEFLTYFQNEAQLEKSRLLSDRFSAERPKGSFSTLEIQRTEQGDSAMYLCASSLLVYEQFFGPGTRLTVL.

CDR3: CASRVAANYGYTF. The CDR3 DNA follows: TGTGCCAGCAGGGTAGCTGCTAACTATGGCTACACCTTC. The chain links TRBV6-1 to TRBJ1-2; no clear D. Looked up from germline, CDR1 is MNHNS and CDR2 is SASEGT. The CDR3 totals 13 residues. With 6 bases removed from V and 0 bases from J, the gap between germline ends came to 8 bases.

The chain employs TRBV15 and TRBJ2-1; 7 positions match TRBD1. V gave up 5 bases and J gave up 6 bases; unmatched junction bases: 7. Germline assignment: CDR1 LNHNV and CDR2 YYDKDF (reference sequence). The CDR3 is 14 amino acids. CDR3 in DNA: TGTGCCACCAGCGGCCAGGGGGTTGGCAATGAGCAGTTCTTC. Translation gives CATSGQGVGNEQFF.

Points on this clone: Germline and junction disagree at one end, which may indicate a read error. The CDR3 loop is CASNYSMSDNEQFF. CDR3 in DNA: TGTGCCAGCAATTACTCGATGTCCGACAATGAGCAGTTCTTC. This chain links TRBV6-5 with TRBJ2-1; no firm D call. The CDR3 contains 14 residues. CDR1 and CDR2 from the germline V gene are MNHEY and SVGAGI.

The genes are TRBV6-5 and TRBJ2-6; 7 nucleotides line up with TRBD2. V lost 7 bases and J lost 0; bases outside the gene matches: 3. In germline, CDR1 is MNHEY, CDR2 SVGAGI. This CDR3 comprises 15 residues. The CDR3 DNA sequence: TGTGCCAGCACTGGGGGGGACTCTGGGGCCAACGTCCTGACTTTC. This sequence encodes CASTGGDSGANVLTF.

The chain is built from TRBV5-1 and TRBJ2-1; D perhaps matches TRBD1 (6 bases). Germline values: CDR1 SGHRS, CDR2 YFSETQ. Trimming took 3 bases from V and 4 from J, leaving 17 bases between them. The CDR3 sequence is 16 residues long. CDR3 loop: CASSSKTGTLYNEQFF. The CDR3 DNA sequence: TGCGCCAGCAGCTCGAAAACAGGGACCCTTTACAATGAGCAGTTCTTC.

This chain links TRBV28 with TRBJ1-5; D gene ambiguous. The V gene lost 5 bases and the J gene lost 4 bases, with 3 bases spanning the gap. The CDR3 is 11 amino acids. Germline V CDR1 and CDR2: MDHEN, SYDVKM. The CDR3 region has the DNA TGTGCCAGCAGTCAGAATCAGCCCCAGCATTTT. This codes for CASSQNQPQHF.

The J gene is TRBJ2-4, the V gene TRBV9; 10 bases align to TRBD2. The ends lost 0 bases at V and 6 bases at J; junction bases unmatched: 12. Per germline, CDR1 SGDLS and CDR2 YYNGEE. The CDR3 totals 18 residues. The CDR3 is CASSVGGLAGDERNIQYF. In DNA form, the CDR3 reads TGTGCCAGCAGCGTAGGGGGGCTAGCGGGAGATGAGAGAAACATTCAGTACTTC.

Only one count was recorded for this clone. The chain joins TRBV4-3 to TRBJ1-1; no clear D. In germline, CDR1 is LGHNA, CDR2 YSLEER. Trimming stripped 4 bases from V and 7 bases from J, with 16 bases between. The CDR3 covers 14 residues. This CDR3 reads CASSRPDGRDEAFF. CDR3 sequence (DNA): TGCGCCAGCAGCCGCCCCGACGGTCGAGATGAAGCTTTCTTT.

This chain connects TRBV4-3 to TRBJ2-1; 9 positions agree with TRBD2. Germline CDR1 and CDR2: LGHNA and YSLEER. The CDR3 runs 16 residues. V shed 4 bases and J 4 bases; nucleotides not matched to a gene: 8. As DNA, the CDR3 is TGCGCCAGCAGCCCCGGAGTAGCGGGAGATTACAATGAGCAGTTCTTC. It yields the protein CASSPGVAGDYNEQFF.

The chain employs TRBV6-6 and TRBJ1-5; perhaps TRBD1 as D (5 bases). The CDR3 length is 15 residues. Trimming stripped 2 bases from V and 0 bases from J, with 8 bases between. Germline lookup yields CDR1 MNHNY and CDR2 SVGAGI (reference sequence). The CDR3 here is CASSYRGTSNQPQHF. As DNA, the CDR3 is TGTGCCAGCAGTTACCGGGGGACTAGCAATCAGCCCCAGCATTTT.